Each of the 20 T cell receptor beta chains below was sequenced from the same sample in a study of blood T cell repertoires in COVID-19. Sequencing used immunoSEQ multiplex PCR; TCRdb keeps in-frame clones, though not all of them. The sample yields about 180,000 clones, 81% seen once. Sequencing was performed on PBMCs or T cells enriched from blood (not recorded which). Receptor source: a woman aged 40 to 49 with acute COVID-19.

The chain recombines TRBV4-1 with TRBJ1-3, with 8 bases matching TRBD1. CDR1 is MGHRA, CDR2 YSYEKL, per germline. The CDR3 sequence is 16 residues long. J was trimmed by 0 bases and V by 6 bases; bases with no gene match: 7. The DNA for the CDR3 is TGCGCCAGCAGTCCACCCACAGGGGGCTCTGGAAACACCATATATTTT. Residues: CASSPPTGGSGNTIYF.

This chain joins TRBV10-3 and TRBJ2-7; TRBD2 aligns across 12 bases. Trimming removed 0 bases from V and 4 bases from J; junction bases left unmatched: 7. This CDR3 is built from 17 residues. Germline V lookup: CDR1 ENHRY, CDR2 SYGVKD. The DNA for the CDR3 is TGTGCCATCAGTGAGTCGGCAGGACTAGCGGGACGGTACGAGCAGTACGTC. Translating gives CAISESAGLAGRYEQYV.

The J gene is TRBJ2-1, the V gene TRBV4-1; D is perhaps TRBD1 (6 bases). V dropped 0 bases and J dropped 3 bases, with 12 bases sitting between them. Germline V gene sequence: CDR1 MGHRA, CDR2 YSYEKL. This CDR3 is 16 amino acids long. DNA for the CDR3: TGCGCCAGCAGCCAAGAGGGGCAGGGGAACTACAATGAGCAGTTCTTC. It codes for CASSQEGQGNYNEQFF.

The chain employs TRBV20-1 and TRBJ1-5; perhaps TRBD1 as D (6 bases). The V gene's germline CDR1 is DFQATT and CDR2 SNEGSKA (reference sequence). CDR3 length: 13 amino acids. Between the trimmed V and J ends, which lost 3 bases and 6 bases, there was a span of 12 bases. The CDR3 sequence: CSASTGGGQPQHF. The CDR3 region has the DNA TGCAGTGCTAGTACGGGGGGCGGTCAGCCCCAGCATTTT.

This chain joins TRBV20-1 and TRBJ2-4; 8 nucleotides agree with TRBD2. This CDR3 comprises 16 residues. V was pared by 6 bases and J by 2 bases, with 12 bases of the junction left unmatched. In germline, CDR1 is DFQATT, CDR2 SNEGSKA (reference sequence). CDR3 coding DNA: TGCAGTGCCAGTCCACCGGGACTAGTGACCAAAAACATTCAGTACTTC. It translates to CSASPPGLVTKNIQYF.

The CDR3 reads CASSLPGQGYSPLHF. The CDR3 nucleotides are TGTGCCAGCAGCTTACCGGGACAGGGGTATTCACCCCTCCACTTT. The rearrangement joins TRBV4-2 to TRBJ1-6; 10 bases line up with TRBD1. Germline V gene lookup returns CDR1 LGHNA and CDR2 YNFKEQ. There are 15 residues in the CDR3. The V and J ends lost 5 bases and 8 bases, in that order; junction bases with no gene match: 6.

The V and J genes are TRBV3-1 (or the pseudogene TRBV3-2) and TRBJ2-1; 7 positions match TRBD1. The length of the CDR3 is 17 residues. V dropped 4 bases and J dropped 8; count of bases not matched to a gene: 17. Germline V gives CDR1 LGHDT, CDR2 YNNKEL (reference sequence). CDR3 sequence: CASSPRRRGPYIDEQFF. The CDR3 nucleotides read TGTGCCAGCAGCCCCCGTCGAAGGGGGCCATATATCGATGAGCAGTTCTTC.

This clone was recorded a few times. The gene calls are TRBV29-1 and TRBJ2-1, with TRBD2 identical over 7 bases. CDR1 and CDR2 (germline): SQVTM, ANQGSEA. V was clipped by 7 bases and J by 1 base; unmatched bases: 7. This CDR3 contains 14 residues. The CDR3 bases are TGCAGCGGCCAGCGGGGTAGTTCCTACAATGAGCAGTTCTTC. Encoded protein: CSGQRGSSYNEQFF.

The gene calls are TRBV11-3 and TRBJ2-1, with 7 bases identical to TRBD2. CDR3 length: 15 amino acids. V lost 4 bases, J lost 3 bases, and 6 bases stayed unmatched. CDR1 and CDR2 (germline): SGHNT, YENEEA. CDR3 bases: TGTGCCAGCAGCTCGGGACTACTCCGCTACAATGAGCAGTTCTTC. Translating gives CASSSGLLRYNEQFF.

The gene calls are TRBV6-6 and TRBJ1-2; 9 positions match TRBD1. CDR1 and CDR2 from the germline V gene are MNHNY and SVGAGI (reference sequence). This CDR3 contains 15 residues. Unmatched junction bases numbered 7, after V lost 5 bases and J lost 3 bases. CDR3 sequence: CASSTPQGADYGYTF. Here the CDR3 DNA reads TGTGCCAGCAGTACCCCACAGGGGGCTGACTATGGCTACACCTTC.

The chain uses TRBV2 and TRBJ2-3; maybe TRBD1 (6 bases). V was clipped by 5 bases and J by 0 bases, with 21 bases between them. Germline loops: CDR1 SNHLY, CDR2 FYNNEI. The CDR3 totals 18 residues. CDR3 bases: TGTGCCAGCAGTTATTGGGGGCAGGGGCCTACTAGCACAGATACGCAGTATTTT. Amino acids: CASSYWGQGPTSTDTQYF.

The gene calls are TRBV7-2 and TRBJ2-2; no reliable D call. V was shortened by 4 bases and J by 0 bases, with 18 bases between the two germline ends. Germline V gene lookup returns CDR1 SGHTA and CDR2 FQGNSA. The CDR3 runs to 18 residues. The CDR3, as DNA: TGTGCCAGCAGCTCGCGCAAAAGGCAGACTCCGAACACCGGGGAGCTGTTTTTT. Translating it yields CASSSRKRQTPNTGELFF.

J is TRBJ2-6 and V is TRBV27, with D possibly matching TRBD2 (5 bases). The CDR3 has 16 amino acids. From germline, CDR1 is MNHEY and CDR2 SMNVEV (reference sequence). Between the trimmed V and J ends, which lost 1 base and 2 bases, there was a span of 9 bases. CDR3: CASSLLRVTGANVLTF. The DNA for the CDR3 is TGTGCCAGCAGTTTATTGAGGGTAACTGGGGCCAACGTCCTGACTTTC.

CDR3 DNA sequence: TGTGCCAGCAGCCAAGATGAAGGGGGACACACAGATACGCAGTATTTT. Protein product: CASSQDEGGHTDTQYF. J is TRBJ2-3 and V is TRBV4-2, with TRBD1 as a possible D gene (6 bases). With 0 bases removed from V and 2 bases from J, the gap between germline ends came to 12 bases. This CDR3 is built from 16 residues. Germline V CDR1 and CDR2: LGHNA, YNFKEQ.

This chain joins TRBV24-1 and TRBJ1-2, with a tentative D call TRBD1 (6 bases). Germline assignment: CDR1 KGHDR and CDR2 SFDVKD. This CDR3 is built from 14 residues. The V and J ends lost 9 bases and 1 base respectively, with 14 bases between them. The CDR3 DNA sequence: TGTGCCACCCGATACAGGGCCAGTAACTATGGCTACACCTTC. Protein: CATRYRASNYGYTF.

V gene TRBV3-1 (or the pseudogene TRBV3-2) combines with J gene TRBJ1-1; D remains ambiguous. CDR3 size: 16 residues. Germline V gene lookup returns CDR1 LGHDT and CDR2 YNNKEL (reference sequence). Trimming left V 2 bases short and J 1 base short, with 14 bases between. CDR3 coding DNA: TGTGCCAGCAGCCAACATATCAAACAGCAGAACACTGAAGCTTTCTTT. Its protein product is CASSQHIKQQNTEAFF.

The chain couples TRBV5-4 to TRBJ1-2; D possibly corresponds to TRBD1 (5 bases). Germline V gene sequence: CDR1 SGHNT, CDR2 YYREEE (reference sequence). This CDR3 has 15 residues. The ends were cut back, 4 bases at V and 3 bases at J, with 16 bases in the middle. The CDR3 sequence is CASSPDSPAYYGYTF. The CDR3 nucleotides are TGTGCCAGCAGCCCAGACAGTCCCGCTTACTATGGCTACACCTTC.

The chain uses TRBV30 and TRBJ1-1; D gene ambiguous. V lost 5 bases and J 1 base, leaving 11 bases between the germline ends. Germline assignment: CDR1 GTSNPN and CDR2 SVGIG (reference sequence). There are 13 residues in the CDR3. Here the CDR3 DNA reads TGTGCCTGGGCGGGAGTCGGGAACACTGAAGCTTTCTTT. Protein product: CAWAGVGNTEAFF.

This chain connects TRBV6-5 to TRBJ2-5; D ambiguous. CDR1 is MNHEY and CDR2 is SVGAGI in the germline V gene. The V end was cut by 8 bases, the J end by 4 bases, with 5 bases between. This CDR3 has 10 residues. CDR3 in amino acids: CASHGETQYF. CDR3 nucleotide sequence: TGTGCCAGCCACGGAGAGACCCAGTACTTC.

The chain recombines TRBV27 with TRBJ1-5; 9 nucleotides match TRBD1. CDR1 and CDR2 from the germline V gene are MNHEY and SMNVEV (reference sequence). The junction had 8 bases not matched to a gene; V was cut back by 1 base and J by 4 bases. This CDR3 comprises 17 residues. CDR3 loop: CASSLLSSTGGNQPQHF. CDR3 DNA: TGTGCCAGCAGTTTATTGTCCTCGACAGGGGGGAATCAGCCCCAGCATTTT.